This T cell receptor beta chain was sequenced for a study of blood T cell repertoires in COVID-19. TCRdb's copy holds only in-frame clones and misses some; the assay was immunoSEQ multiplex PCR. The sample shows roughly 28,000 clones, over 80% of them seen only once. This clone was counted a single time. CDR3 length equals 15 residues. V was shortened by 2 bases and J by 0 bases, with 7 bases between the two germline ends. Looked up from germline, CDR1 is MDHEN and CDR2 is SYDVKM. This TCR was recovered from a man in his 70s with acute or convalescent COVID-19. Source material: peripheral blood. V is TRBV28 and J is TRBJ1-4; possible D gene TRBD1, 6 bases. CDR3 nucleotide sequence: TGTGCCAGCAGTTTAAAGGGGGCAACTAATGAAAAACTGTTTTTT. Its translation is CASSLKGATNEKLFF.